The clone carrying this T cell receptor beta chain was detected many times. Attachment of unique molecular identifiers to individual cDNA molecules was performed. TCRdb re-called the 5' RACE reads with MiXCR, one entry per CDR3 protein. Of around 86,000 distinct CDR3 sequences in the sample, under 15% were seen once. J gave up 5 bases and V 0 bases, and 9 bases lay outside the gene matches. CDR3 length: 16 amino acids. Germline values: CDR1 DFQATT, CDR2 SNEGSKA (reference sequence). This record belongs to a study of early T cells in non-severe SARS-CoV-2 infection. The TCR sequence derives from an adult who was a healthcare worker with PCR-confirmed SARS-CoV-2 infection or an uninfected control (not recorded which). The J gene is TRBJ1-4, the V gene TRBV20-1; 7 bases fit TRBD1. The sequencing sample was made of whole blood. This CDR3 is CSAREAPTGINEKLFF. The CDR3 DNA reads TGCAGTGCTAGAGAGGCCCCGACAGGGATAAATGAAAAACTGTTTTTT.